The 10 T cell receptor beta chains below come from one sample, sequenced in a study of shared clonotypes between healthy human individuals. The protocol was immunoSEQ multiplex PCR, while the TCRdb copy is restricted to in-frame clones and leaves out a portion. The sample lists 2 million to 3 million clones; 93% were seen once. The source material was naive CD4+ T cells from PBMCs. Subset: CD45RA+ positively selected. The source is a man younger than 30 in good health. Some clones in this sample may be carry-over from other donors' samples.

The chain links TRBV19 to TRBJ1-5, with D perhaps matching TRBD1 (6 bases). CDR3 size: 16 residues. CDR1 is LNHDA and CDR2 is SQIVND in the germline V gene (reference sequence). V dropped 4 bases and J dropped 5 bases, with 18 bases sitting between them. CDR3 nucleotide sequence: TGTGCCAGTAGTAGGACACAAGGGGGATATGATCAGCCCCAGCATTTT. It codes for CASSRTQGGYDQPQHF.

The chain couples TRBV5-1 to TRBJ2-3, with TRBD2 identical over 8 bases. CDR1 and CDR2 from the germline V gene are SGHRS and YFSETQ. V was pared by 0 bases and J by 0 bases, with 6 bases of the junction left unmatched. CDR3 length equals 17 residues. The CDR3 region is CASSLARAGASTDTQYF. The CDR3 region has the DNA TGCGCCAGCAGCTTGGCGAGAGCGGGAGCTAGCACAGATACGCAGTATTTT.

This clone was seen once. V and J are TRBV19 and TRBJ2-7; D unclear. The CDR3 is made up of 13 amino acids. Deletions cut 4 bases from V and 0 bases from J, with 7 bases between. Germline V gives CDR1 LNHDA, CDR2 SQIVND (reference sequence). CDR3 bases: TGTGCCAGTAGTAATGGGGTCTCCTACGAGCAGTACTTC. Its protein product is CASSNGVSYEQYF.

Concerning this clone: Within the sample, other DNA sequences also encode this same CDR3. The genes are TRBV29-1 and TRBJ1-4; D call uncertain. Per germline, CDR1 SQVTM and CDR2 ANQGSEA. V was trimmed by 6 bases and J by 7 bases, leaving 9 bases between them. This CDR3 has 11 amino acids. The CDR3 reads CSVGGSEKLFF. Written as DNA, the CDR3 is TGCAGCGTCGGAGGGAGTGAAAAACTGTTTTTT.

This clone has only a few counts. The rearrangement uses TRBV7-3 and TRBJ2-7, with unresolved D. V lost 0 bases and J lost 1, with 13 bases in between. CDR1 SGHTA and CDR2 FQGTGA come from the germline V gene. This CDR3 contains 16 residues. CDR3 region: CASSLTSGRLSYEQYF. The CDR3 bases are TGTGCCAGCAGCTTAACGTCCGGCAGGCTTTCCTACGAGCAGTACTTC.

The rearrangement joins TRBV2 to TRBJ2-1; 9 bases line up with TRBD1. In germline, CDR1 is SNHLY, CDR2 FYNNEI. The trim removed 6 bases at V and 5 bases at J, leaving 5 bases unmatched. This CDR3 region has 14 residues. As DNA, the CDR3 is TGTGCCAGCAGAGGGGACAGGGCTCACAATGAGCAGTTCTTC. Residues: CASRGDRAHNEQFF.

The rearrangement uses TRBV4-2 and TRBJ2-3, with D maybe TRBD2 (5 bases). Germline V gene sequence: CDR1 LGHNA, CDR2 YNFKEQ. This CDR3 spans 15 amino acids. V was cut by 0 bases and J by 6 bases, with 13 bases left in between. The CDR3 coding sequence is TGTGCCAGCAGCCAAGATTTCCTTAGCGCGGATACGCAGTATTTT. Protein: CASSQDFLSADTQYF.

The chain combines TRBV28 with TRBJ1-2; 11 bases are shared with TRBD1. With 10 bases clipped from V and 5 bases from J, the junction kept 12 bases outside the gene matches. Germline CDR1 MDHEN, CDR2 SYDVKM. The CDR3 extends over 15 amino acids. The CDR3 sequence: CATRTGGAFYYGYTF. DNA for the CDR3: TGTGCCACGCGGACAGGGGGCGCTTTTTATTATGGCTACACCTTC.

This clone was seen once. Additional DNA sequences in this sample encode the identical CDR3. This chain links TRBV6-1 with TRBJ2-7; TRBD2 aligns across 9 bases. V was clipped by 3 bases and J by 3 bases; unmatched bases: 3. Germline V lookup: CDR1 MNHNS, CDR2 SASEGT. The CDR3 totals 14 residues. In DNA, the CDR3 is TGTGCCAGCAGTGAGGGACTAGCCTTCTACGAGCAGTACTTC. It specifies CASSEGLAFYEQYF.

The rearrangement links TRBV19 to TRBJ2-3; perhaps TRBD1 as D (8 bases). This CDR3 comprises 16 residues. V gave up 6 bases and J gave up 4 bases, with 20 bases separating them. Germline V lookup: CDR1 LNHDA, CDR2 SQIVND (reference sequence). This chain's CDR3 is CASSLGGTGPPDTQYF. CDR3 nucleotide sequence: TGTGCCAGTAGCCTCGGGGGGACAGGCCCTCCAGATACGCAGTATTTT. The whole variable domain, filled in from reference TRBV19 and TRBJ2-3, reads DGGITQSPKYLFRKEGQNVTLSCEQNLNHDAMYWYRQDPGQGLRLIYYSQIVNDFQKGDIAEGYSVSREKKESFPLTVTSAQKNPTAFYLCASSLGGTGPPDTQYFGPGTRLTVL.